The 21 T cell receptor beta chains presented below share a single source sample, sequenced in a study of identical twins. TCRdb passed the 5' RACE reads through MiXCR, listing each CDR3 protein once. The sample lists fewer than 550,000 distinct CDR3 sequences, more than 13% occurring once. These data also featured in a second study, about yellow fever vaccine responses in identical twins.

Sequenced: CD4+ T cells sorted from blood. All receptors derive from a woman aged 18-35 years in good health.

The CDR3 spells CASSLVGFQYF. DNA of the CDR3: TGTGCCAGCAGCTTAGTAGGATTTCAGTACTTC. V gene TRBV7-2 combines with J gene TRBJ2-4; no reliable D call. V was trimmed by 1 base and J by 11 bases, leaving 6 bases between them. From germline, CDR1 is SGHTA and CDR2 FQGNSA. This CDR3 is 11 amino acids long.

For the CDR3, the DNA is TGCAGTGCTAGCCGGGACAGGGCCATCGAGGGCTACACCTTC. Amino acids: CSASRDRAIEGYTF. The chain employs TRBV20-1 and TRBJ1-2; TRBD1 agrees at 9 bases. Germline V lookup: CDR1 DFQATT, CDR2 SNEGSKA (reference sequence). Unmatched junction bases numbered 10, after V lost 3 bases and J lost 8 bases. This CDR3 has 14 residues.

Only a few counts were recorded for this clonotype. This rearrangement joins TRBV7-2 to TRBJ2-5, with 8 bases matching TRBD2. V lost 3 bases, J lost 1 base, and 4 bases stayed unmatched. This CDR3 region has 15 residues. CDR1 SGHTA and CDR2 FQGNSA come from the germline V gene. CDR3: CASSLRGGLQETQYF. The CDR3 bases are TGTGCCAGCAGCTTGCGCGGGGGGCTCCAAGAGACCCAGTACTTC.

This clonotype has only a few counts. This chain connects TRBV20-1 to TRBJ2-1, with D tentatively TRBD2 (5 bases). CDR1 and CDR2 (germline): DFQATT, SNEGSKA (reference sequence). The CDR3 runs to 15 residues. The V gene lost 3 bases and the J gene lost 8 bases, with 20 bases spanning the gap. The DNA of the CDR3 is TGCAGTGCTAGGGGAGCGACTGGGGTTGGGGATGAGCAGTTCTTC. Amino acids: CSARGATGVGDEQFF.

This clonotype occurred once. A much more abundant neighbour one base away suggests this may be a read error. The chain couples TRBV4-3 to TRBJ2-2; 9 bases are shared with TRBD1. The germline CDR1 and CDR2 sequences are LGHNA and YSLEER. This CDR3 has 13 amino acids. CDR3 DNA: TGCGCCAGCAGCCGGGACAGGGCCGGGGCGCTGTTTTTT. Its protein product is CASSRDRAGALFF.

This clonotype was detected only a few times. The chain has TRBV7-9 and TRBJ2-3, with D uncertain. The CDR3 loop spans 13 amino acids. With 2 bases removed from V and 3 bases from J, the gap between germline ends came to 6 bases. Germline assignment: CDR1 SEHNR and CDR2 FQNEAQ (reference sequence). CDR3: CASSLILTDTQYF. CDR3 sequence (DNA): TGTGCCAGCAGCTTAATCTTAACAGATACGCAGTATTTT.

The genes are TRBV20-1 and TRBJ2-5; the D call may be TRBD1 or TRBD2 (7 bases each). Germline lookup yields CDR1 DFQATT and CDR2 SNEGSKA (reference sequence). This CDR3 region has 13 residues. CDR3 protein: CISPAGGGETQYF. The CDR3 bases are TGCATCAGCCCGGCAGGGGGGGGGGAGACCCAGTACTTC.

This chain's CDR3 is CASSWLAGGPRNEQFF. The CDR3 DNA sequence: TGTGCCAGCAGCTGGCTAGCGGGAGGGCCGAGGAATGAGCAGTTCTTC. The gene calls are TRBV5-6 and TRBJ2-1; TRBD2 aligns across 12 bases. V lost 3 bases and J lost 7; bases outside the gene matches: 8. This CDR3 contains 16 residues. Germline values: CDR1 SGHDT, CDR2 YYEEEE.

CDR3 coding DNA: TGTGCCAGCAGCTTACACACGACGAACACCGGGGAGCTGTTTTTT. Protein sequence: CASSLHTTNTGELFF. V and J are TRBV7-9 and TRBJ2-2; D is uncertain. CDR3 length equals 15 residues. The germline CDR1 and CDR2 sequences are SEHNR and FQNEAQ (reference sequence). The V gene lost 2 bases and the J gene lost 0 bases, with 7 bases spanning the gap.

J is TRBJ2-5 and V is TRBV14; 7 bases match TRBD1. CDR3 length: 15 amino acids. CDR1 and CDR2 (germline): SGHDN, FVKESK. J gave up 4 bases and V 2 bases, and 7 bases lay outside the gene matches. CDR3 in DNA: TGTGCCAGCAGCCAACAAAGAACAGGGGCAGAGACCCAGTACTTC. It codes for CASSQQRTGAETQYF.

The chain carries TRBV29-1 and TRBJ2-2; tentatively, D is TRBD2 (6 bases). Trimming cost V 8 bases and J 6 bases, with 22 bases left between them. The CDR3 contains 15 residues. CDR1 is SQVTM and CDR2 is ANQGSEA in the germline V gene. CDR3 in amino acids: CSYTIGGFGSGELFF. The CDR3, as DNA: TGCAGCTATACAATAGGAGGGTTCGGTTCCGGGGAGCTGTTTTTT.

The J gene is TRBJ2-7, the V gene TRBV7-2, with D possibly matching TRBD1 (6 bases). The germline V gene has CDR1 SGHTA and CDR2 FQGNSA. This CDR3 has 13 residues. V was clipped by 5 bases and J by 6 bases, with 14 bases between them. CDR3 sequence reads: CASSINRDREQYF. CDR3 nucleotide sequence: TGTGCCAGCAGCATCAACAGGGATCGCGAGCAGTACTTC.

The V and J genes are TRBV18 and TRBJ2-7; tentative D call: TRBD1 (6 bases). The CDR3 runs 13 residues. Trimming took 4 bases from V and 0 from J, leaving 7 bases between them. Germline values: CDR1 KGHSH, CDR2 LQKENI. The CDR3 DNA is TGTGCCAGCTCACACAGGGACTCCTACGAGCAGTACTTC. Residues: CASSHRDSYEQYF.

The chain recombines TRBV20-1 with TRBJ2-2; D is unresolved. V was clipped by 0 bases and J by 4 bases, with 6 bases between them. This CDR3 comprises 13 residues. The germline CDR1 and CDR2 sequences are DFQATT and SNEGSKA (reference sequence). The CDR3 loop is CSARDTATGELFF. In DNA form, the CDR3 reads TGCAGTGCTAGAGATACGGCCACCGGGGAGCTGTTTTTT.

This clonotype appeared many times. The gene calls are TRBV21-1 and TRBJ1-4; no DNA check was done on the table's D call, TRBD1. TRBV21-1 is classified as a pseudogene. The CDR3 loop spans 14 amino acids. The CDR3 DNA sequence: TGTGCCAGGAAAGGGGACAGGGCGAATGAAAAACTGTTTTTT. Protein: CARKGDRANEKLFF.

At least ten counts were recorded for this clonotype. The CDR3, as DNA: TGCGCCAGCAGCCAAGGATTGGGGGGTATAGATACGCAGTATTTT. This gives the protein CASSQGLGGIDTQYF. J is TRBJ2-3 and V is TRBV4-3, with a weak D call TRBD2 (6 bases). This CDR3 region has 15 residues. V gave up 1 base and J gave up 5 bases, with 13 bases separating them. Germline assignment: CDR1 LGHNA and CDR2 YSLEER.

This clonotype was found once. V and J are TRBV29-1 and TRBJ2-1, with TRBD1 identical over 10 bases. This CDR3 is 14 amino acids long. J gave up 6 bases and V 6 bases, and 8 bases lay outside the gene matches. Germline-derived CDR1 and CDR2 are SQVTM and ANQGSEA. CDR3 bases: TGCAGCGTGCCGGGACAGGGGCTTTTCAATGAGCAGTTCTTC. Translation gives CSVPGQGLFNEQFF.

The chain uses TRBV2 and TRBJ1-5; no definite D call. With 2 bases removed from V and 6 bases from J, the gap between germline ends came to 11 bases. The CDR3 extends over 14 amino acids. Germline CDR1 SNHLY, CDR2 FYNNEI. CDR3 coding DNA: TGTGCCAGCAGTGAACTCAAAACGGGTCAGCCCCAGCATTTT. Its translation: CASSELKTGQPQHF.

This clonotype has at least ten counts. The gene calls are TRBV29-1 and TRBJ2-4, with TRBD1 as a possible D gene (5 bases). V lost 6 bases, J lost 0 bases, and 9 bases lay in between. Germline V gives CDR1 SQVTM, CDR2 ANQGSEA. This CDR3 spans 13 amino acids. The CDR3, as DNA: TGCAGCGTCTCCGACAGAGCCAAAAACATTCAGTACTTC. Its translation is CSVSDRAKNIQYF.

This clonotype was recorded a few times. The chain links TRBV7-9 to TRBJ2-4; the match to TRBD2 covers 7 bases. Germline values: CDR1 SEHNR, CDR2 FQNEAQ (reference sequence). This CDR3 spans 17 amino acids. V lost 1 base to trimming and J lost 3 bases; unmatched junction nucleotides: 9. For the CDR3, the DNA is TGTGCCAGCAGCTTAGGGGGGGGTAATGTCGGCAAAAACATTCAGTACTTC. Translation gives CASSLGGGNVGKNIQYF.

The chain is built from TRBV20-1 and TRBJ1-2; the D is unclear. Germline V gene data show CDR1 as DFQATT and CDR2 as SNEGSKA (reference sequence). CDR3 length: 13 amino acids. Trimming removed 1 base from V and 4 bases from J, with 10 bases in between. CDR3 nucleotide sequence: TGCAGTGCTAGAGCCCCGGTGGGCTATGGCTACACCTTC. As protein: CSARAPVGYGYTF.